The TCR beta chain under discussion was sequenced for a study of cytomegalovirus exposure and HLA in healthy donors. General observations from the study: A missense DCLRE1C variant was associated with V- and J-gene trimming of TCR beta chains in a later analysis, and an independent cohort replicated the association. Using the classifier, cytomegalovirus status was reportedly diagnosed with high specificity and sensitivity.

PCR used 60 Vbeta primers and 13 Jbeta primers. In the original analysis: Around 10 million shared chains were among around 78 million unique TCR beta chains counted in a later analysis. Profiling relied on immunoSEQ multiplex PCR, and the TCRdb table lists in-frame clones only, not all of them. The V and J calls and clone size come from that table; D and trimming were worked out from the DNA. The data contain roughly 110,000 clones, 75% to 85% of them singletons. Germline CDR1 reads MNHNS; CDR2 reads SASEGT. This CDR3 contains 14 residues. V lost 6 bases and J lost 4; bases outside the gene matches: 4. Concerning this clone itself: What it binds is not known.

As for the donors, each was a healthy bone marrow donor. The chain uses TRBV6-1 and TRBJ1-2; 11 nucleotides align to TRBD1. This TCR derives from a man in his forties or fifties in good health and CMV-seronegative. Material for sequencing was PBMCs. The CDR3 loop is CASRAGQGAYGYTF. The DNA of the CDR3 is TGTGCCAGCAGAGCCGGACAGGGGGCCTATGGCTACACCTTC.